This T cell receptor (beta chain) appears in the sequencing data of a study of OX40 agonist ivuxolimab in advanced cancers. The table came from immunoSEQ multiplex PCR; TCRdb's copy has only in-frame clones and leaves some out. The sample yields around 53,000 clones, roughly 84% seen once. V gave up 0 bases and J gave up 5 bases, with 10 bases separating them. This CDR3 has 14 amino acids. CDR1 and CDR2 (germline): MGHRA, YSYEKL. V gene TRBV4-1 combines with J gene TRBJ1-2, with D unresolved. This sequence was found in an adult with an advanced solid tumor such as melanoma, head and neck, liver or kidney cancer. The sample consisted of CD4+ or CD8+ T cells sorted from blood, taken in a trial of the OX40 agonist ivuxolimab. The CDR3 bases are TGCGCCAGCAGCCAAGATCCTGCTGGTTATGGCTACACCTTC. It codes for CASSQDPAGYGYTF.